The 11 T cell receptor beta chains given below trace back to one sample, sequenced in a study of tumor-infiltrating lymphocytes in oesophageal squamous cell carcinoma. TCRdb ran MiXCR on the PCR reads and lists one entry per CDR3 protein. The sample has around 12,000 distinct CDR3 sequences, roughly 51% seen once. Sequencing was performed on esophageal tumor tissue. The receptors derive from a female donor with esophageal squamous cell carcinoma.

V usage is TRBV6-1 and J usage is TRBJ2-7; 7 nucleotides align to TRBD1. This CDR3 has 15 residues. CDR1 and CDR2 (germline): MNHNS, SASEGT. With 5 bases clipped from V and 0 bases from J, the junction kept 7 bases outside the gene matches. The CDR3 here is CASSSRGGASYEQYF. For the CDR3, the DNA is TGTGCCAGCAGTTCTCGAGGGGGCGCCTCCTACGAGCAGTACTTC.

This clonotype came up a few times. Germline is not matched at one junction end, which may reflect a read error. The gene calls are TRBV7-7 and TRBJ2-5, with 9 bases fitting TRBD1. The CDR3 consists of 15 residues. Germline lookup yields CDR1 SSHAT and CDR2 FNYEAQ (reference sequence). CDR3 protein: CASSPLQGAGGTQYF. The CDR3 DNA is TGTGCTAGCAGCCCGTTACAGGGGGCAGGGGGGACCCAGTACTTC.

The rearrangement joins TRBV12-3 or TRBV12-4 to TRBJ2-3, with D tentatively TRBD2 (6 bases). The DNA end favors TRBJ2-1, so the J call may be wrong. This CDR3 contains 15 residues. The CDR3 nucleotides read TGTGCCAGCAGCCCCGGTGCGGGGACCTACAATGAGCAGTTCTTC. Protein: CASSPGAGTYNEQFF.

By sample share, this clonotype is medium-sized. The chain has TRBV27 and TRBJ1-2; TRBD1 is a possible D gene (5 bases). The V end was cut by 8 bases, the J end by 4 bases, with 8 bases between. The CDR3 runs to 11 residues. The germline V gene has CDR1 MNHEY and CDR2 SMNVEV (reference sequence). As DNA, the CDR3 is TGTGCCAGCGCCGACAGCTATGGCTACACCTTC. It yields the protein CASADSYGYTF.

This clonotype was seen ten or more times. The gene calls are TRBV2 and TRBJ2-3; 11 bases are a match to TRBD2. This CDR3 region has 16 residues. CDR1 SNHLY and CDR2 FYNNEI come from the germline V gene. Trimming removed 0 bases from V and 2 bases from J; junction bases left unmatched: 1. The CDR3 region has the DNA TGTGCCAGCAGTGAAGCGGGACTAGCGGCCACAGATACGCAGTATTTT. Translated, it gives CASSEAGLAATDTQYF.

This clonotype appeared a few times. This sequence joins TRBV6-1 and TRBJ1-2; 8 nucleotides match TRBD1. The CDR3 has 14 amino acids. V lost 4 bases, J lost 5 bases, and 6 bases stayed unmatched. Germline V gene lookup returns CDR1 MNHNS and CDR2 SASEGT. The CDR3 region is CASSAQGGKYGYTF. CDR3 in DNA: TGTGCCAGCAGTGCACAGGGGGGAAAGTATGGCTACACCTTC.

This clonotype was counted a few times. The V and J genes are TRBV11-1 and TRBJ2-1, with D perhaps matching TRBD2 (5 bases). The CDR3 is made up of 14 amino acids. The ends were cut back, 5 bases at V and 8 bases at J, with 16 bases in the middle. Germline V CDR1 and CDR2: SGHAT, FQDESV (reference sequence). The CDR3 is CASSGDGVLDEQFF. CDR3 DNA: TGTGCCAGCAGCGGAGACGGGGTTTTGGATGAGCAGTTCTTC. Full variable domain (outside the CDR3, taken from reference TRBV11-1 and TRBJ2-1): EAEVAQSPRYKITEKSQAVAFWCDPISGHATLYWYRQILGQGPELLVQFQDESVVDDSQLPKDRFSAERLKGVDSTLKIQPAELGDSAMYLCASSGDGVLDEQFFGPGTRLTVL.

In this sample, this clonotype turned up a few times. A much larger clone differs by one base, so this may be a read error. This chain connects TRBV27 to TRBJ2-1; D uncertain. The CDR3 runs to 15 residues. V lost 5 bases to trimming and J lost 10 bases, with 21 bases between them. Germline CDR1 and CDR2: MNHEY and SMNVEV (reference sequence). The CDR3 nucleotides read TGTGCCAGCAGTCCGATTCGGAGCCGGCCCTACGAGCAGTTCTTC. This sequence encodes CASSPIRSRPYEQFF.

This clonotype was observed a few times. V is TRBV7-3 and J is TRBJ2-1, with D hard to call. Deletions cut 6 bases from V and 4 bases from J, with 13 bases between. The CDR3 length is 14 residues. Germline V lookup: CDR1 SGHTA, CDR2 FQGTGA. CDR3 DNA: TGTGCCAGCAGTCCAGAGACCAGTTACAATGAGCAGTTCTTC. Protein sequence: CASSPETSYNEQFF.

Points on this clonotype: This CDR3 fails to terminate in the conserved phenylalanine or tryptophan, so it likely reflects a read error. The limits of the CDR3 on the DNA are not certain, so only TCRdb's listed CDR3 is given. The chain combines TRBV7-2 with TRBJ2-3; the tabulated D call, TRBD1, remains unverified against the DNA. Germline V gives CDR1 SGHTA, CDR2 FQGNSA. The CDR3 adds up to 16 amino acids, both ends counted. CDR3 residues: CASSLQAGANEQYFGP.

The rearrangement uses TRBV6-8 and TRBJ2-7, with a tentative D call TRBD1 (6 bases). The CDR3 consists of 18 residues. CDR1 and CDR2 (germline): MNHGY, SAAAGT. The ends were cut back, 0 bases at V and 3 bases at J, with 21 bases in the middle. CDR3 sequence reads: CASSYSSAQGKIGYEQYF. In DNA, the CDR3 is TGTGCCAGCAGTTACTCGAGCGCACAGGGTAAGATAGGCTACGAGCAGTACTTC.